The entry below gives a single TCR beta chain sequence along with its context. Antigen specificity is unknown. The CDR3 is 15 residues long. Germline V CDR1 and CDR2: MDHEN, SYDVKM. V trimming: 5 bases; J trimming: 0 bases; junction bases outside the gene matches: 6. The data stem from a study of long-term antiretroviral therapy in people with HIV. Overall study context: The earliest samples came from an era when ART typically awaited falling CD4 counts. Study outcomes and limitations: The ART regimens used between about 2003 and 2018 may be less effective than current ones.

The cryopreserved samples used held roughly 0.85-10 million PBMC prior to extraction of DNA. They ran version v3.0 of the immunoSEQ assay at survey level. Libraries were prepared by immunoSEQ multiplex PCR; TCRdb keeps only in-frame clonotypes and omits some of them. Of about 16,000 clones detected, over 75% appear once; the ten largest clones hold 14%. The chain combines TRBV28 with TRBJ1-2; the match to TRBD1 covers 7 bases. The source of this sequence is a man aged 25 to 40 with HIV. Specimen: unsorted PBMCs, collected about 1.2 years before starting antiretroviral therapy. Written as DNA, the CDR3 is TGTGCCAGCAGTCCCCTGACAGGGACTAACTATGGCTACACCTTC. Protein: CASSPLTGTNYGYTF.